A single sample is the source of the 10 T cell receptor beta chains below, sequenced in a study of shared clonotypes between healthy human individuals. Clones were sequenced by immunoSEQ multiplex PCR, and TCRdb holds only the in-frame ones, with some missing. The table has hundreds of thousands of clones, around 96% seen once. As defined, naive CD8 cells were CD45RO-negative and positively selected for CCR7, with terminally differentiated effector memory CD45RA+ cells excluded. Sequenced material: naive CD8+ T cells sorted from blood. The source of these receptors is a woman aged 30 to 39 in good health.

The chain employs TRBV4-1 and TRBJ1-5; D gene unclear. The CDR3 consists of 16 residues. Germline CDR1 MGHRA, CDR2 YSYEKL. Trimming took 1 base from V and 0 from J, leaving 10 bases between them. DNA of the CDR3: TGCGCCAGCAGCCAAGCCCCTACTTATAGCAATCAGCCCCAGCATTTT. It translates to CASSQAPTYSNQPQHF.

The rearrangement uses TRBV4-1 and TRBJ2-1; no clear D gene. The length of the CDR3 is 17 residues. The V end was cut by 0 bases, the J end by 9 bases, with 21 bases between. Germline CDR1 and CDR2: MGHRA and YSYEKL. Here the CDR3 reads CASSQDPPYGRSSEQFF. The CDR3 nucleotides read TGCGCCAGCAGCCAAGATCCTCCTTACGGCCGTAGTAGTGAGCAGTTCTTC.

The CDR3 DNA is TGCAGCGTTGAGAGAAGGGGACAGAGCTCCTACGAGCAGTACTTC. Protein sequence: CSVERRGQSSYEQYF. V is TRBV29-1 and J is TRBJ2-7; TRBD1 aligns across 7 bases. V trimming: 3 bases; J trimming: 0 bases; junction bases outside the gene matches: 8. Looked up from germline, CDR1 is SQVTM and CDR2 is ANQGSEA. The CDR3 spans 15 residues.

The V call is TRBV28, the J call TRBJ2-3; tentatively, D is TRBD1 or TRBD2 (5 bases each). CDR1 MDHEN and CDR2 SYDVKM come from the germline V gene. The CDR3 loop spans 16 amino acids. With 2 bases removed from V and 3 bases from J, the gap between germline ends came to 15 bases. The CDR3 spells CASSLEGTSGTDTQYF. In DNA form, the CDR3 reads TGTGCCAGCAGTTTAGAAGGGACCAGTGGGACAGATACGCAGTATTTT. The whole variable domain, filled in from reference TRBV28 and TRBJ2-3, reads DVKVTQSSRYLVKRTGEKVFLECVQDMDHENMFWYRQDPGLGLRLIYFSYDVKMKEKGDIPEGYSVSREKKERFSLILESASTNQTSMYLCASSLEGTSGTDTQYFGPGTRLTVL.

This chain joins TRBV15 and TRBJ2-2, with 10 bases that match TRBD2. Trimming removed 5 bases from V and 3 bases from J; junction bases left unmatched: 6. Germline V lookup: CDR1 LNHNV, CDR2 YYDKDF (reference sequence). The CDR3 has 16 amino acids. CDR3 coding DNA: TGTGCCACCAGCCTCAGCGGGAGGGCACACACCGGGGAGCTGTTTTTT. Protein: CATSLSGRAHTGELFF.

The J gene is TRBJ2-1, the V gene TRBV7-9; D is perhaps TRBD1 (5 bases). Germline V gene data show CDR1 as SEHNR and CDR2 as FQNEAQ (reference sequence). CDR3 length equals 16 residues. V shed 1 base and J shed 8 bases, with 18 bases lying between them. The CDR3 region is CASSLVRVRGIDEQFF. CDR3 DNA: TGTGCCAGCAGCTTAGTAAGGGTTAGGGGTATCGATGAGCAGTTCTTC.

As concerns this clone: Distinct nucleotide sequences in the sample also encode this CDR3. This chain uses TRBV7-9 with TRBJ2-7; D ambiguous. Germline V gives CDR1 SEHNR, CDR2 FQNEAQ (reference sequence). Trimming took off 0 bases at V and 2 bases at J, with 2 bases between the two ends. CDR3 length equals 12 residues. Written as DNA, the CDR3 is TGTGCCAGCAGCTTAGCCACCTACGAGCAGTACTTC. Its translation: CASSLATYEQYF.

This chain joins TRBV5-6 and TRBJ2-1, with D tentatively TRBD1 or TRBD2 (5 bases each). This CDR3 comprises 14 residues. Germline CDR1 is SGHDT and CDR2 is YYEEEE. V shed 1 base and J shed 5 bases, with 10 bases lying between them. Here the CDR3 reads CASSLTGTDNEQFF. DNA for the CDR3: TGTGCCAGCAGCTTGACGGGGACCGACAATGAGCAGTTCTTC.

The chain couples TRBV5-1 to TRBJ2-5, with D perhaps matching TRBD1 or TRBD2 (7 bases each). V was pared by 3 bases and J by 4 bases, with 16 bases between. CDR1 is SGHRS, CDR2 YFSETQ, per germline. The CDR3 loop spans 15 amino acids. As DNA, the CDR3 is TGCGCCAGCAGCTGGGGAGGGGGCGGCGTAGAGACCCAGTACTTC. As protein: CASSWGGGGVETQYF.

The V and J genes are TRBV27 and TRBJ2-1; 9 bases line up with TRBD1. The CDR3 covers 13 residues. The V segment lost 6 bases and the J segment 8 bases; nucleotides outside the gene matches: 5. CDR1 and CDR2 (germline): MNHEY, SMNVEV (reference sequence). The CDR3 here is CASRPGTGHEQFF. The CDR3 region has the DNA TGTGCCAGCAGGCCCGGGACAGGGCATGAGCAGTTCTTC.